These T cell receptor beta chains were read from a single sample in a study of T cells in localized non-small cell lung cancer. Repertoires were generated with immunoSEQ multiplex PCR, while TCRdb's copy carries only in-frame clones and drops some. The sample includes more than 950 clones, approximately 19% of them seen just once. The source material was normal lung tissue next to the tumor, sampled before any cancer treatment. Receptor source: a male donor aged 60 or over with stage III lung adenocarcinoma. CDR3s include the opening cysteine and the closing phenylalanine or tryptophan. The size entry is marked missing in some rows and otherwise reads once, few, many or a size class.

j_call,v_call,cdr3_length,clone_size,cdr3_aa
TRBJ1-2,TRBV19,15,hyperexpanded,CASSIWRDRFYGYTF
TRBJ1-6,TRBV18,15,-,CASSPQRVLNSPLHF
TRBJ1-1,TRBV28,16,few,CASSTRQHGIYTEAFF
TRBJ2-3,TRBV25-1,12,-,CASSGNSDTQYF
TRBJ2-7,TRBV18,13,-,CASSPRTEYEQYF
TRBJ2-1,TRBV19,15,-,CASSPGAGRDNEQFF
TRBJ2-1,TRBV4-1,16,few,CASSPRGAGAYNEQFF
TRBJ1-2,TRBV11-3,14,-,CASSLGATGAGYTF
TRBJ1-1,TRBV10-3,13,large,CAISERTSTEAFF
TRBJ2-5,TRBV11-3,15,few,CASSPNVGDQETQYF
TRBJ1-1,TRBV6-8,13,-,CASSFRRNTEAFF
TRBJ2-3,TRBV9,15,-,CASTPSRKEGDTQYF
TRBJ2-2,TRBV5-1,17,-,CASSLKPFGSGSSELFF
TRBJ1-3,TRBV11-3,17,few,CASGGAPRLGPGNTIYF
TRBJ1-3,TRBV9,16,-,CASSFSFGSSGNTIYF
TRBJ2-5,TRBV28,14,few,CASSLSDRPGTQYF
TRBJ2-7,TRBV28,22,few,CASSLQVRKGSLSLAGVYEQYF
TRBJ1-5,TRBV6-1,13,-,CASSEEPGQPQHF